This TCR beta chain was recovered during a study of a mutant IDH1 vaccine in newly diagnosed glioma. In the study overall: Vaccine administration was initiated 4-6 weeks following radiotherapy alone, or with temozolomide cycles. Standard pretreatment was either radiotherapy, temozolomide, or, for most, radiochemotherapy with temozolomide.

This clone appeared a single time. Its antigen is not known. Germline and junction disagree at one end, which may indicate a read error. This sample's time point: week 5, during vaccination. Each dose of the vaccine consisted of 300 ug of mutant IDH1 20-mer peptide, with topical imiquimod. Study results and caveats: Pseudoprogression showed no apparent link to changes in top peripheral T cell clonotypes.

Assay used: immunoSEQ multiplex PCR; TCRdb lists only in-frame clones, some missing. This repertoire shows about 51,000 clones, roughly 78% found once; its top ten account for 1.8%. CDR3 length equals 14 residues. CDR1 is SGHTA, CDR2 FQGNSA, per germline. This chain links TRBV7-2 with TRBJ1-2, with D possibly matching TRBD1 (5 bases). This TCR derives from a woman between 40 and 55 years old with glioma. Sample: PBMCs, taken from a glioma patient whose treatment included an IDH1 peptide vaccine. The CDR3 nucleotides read TGTGCCAGCAGCGGACAAGGTCGGAGCGATGGCTGCACCTTC. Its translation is CASSGQGRSDGCTF.